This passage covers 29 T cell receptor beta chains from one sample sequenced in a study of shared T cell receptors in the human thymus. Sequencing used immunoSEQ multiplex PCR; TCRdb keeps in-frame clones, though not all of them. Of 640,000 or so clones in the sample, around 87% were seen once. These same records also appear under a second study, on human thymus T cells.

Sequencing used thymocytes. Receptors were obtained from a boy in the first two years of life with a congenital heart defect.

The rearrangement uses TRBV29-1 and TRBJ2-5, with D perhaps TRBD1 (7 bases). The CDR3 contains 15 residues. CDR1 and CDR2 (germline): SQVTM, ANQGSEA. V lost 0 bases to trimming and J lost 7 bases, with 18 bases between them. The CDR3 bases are TGCAGCGTTGAAGATACGGCGTTCCAGGGGGGGACCCAGTACTTC. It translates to CSVEDTAFQGGTQYF.

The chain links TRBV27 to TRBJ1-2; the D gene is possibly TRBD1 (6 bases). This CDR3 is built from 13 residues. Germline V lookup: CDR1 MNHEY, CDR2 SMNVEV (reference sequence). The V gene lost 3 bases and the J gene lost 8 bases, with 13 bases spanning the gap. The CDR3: CASSLTGSYGYTF. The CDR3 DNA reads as TGTGCCAGCAGTTTGACAGGAAGCTACGGCTACACCTTC.

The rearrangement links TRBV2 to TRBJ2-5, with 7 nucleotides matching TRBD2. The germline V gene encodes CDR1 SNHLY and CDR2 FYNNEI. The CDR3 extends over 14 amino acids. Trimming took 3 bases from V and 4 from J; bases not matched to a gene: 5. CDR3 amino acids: CASSDSSGTETQYF. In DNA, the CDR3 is TGTGCCAGCAGTGACTCTAGCGGAACAGAGACCCAGTACTTC.

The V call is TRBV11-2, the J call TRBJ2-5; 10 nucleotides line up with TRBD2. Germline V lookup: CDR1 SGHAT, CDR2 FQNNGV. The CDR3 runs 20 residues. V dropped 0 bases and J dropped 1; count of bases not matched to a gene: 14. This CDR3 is CASSLDVAGGTHKIQETQYF. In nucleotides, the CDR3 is TGTGCCAGCAGCTTAGATGTAGCGGGGGGCACGCATAAAATCCAAGAGACCCAGTACTTC.

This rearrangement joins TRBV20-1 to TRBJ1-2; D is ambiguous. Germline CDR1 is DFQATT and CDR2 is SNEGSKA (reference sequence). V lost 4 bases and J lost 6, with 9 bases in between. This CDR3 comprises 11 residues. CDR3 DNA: TGCAGTGCTACGGGGTACCATGGCTACACCTTC. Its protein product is CSATGYHGYTF.

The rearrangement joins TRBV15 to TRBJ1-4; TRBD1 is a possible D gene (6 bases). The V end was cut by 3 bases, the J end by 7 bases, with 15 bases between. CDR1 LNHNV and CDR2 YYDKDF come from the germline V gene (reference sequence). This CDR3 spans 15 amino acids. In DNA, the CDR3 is TGTGCCACCAGCAGCGGGGACATCATGTTTGAAAAACTGTTTTTT. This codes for CATSSGDIMFEKLFF.

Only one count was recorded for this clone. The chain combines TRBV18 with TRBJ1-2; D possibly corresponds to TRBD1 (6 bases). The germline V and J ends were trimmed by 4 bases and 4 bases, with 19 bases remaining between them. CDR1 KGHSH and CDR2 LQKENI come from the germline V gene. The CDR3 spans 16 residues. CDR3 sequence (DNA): TGTGCCAGCTCACTCTATGAACGGACAGTAGGCTATGGCTACACCTTC. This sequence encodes CASSLYERTVGYGYTF.

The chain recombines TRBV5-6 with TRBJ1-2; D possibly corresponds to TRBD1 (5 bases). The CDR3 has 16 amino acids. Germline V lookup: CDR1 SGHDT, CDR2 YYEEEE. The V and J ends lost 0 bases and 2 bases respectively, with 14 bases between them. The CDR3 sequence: CASSLVKTGANYGYTF. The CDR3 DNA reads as TGTGCCAGCAGCTTGGTTAAAACAGGAGCAAACTATGGCTACACCTTC.

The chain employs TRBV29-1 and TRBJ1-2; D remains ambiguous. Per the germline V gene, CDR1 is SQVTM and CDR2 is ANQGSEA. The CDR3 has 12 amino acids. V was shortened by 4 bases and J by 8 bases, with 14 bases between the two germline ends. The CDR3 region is CSVVLGAGGYTF. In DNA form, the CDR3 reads TGCAGCGTTGTTTTGGGTGCGGGCGGCTACACCTTC.

The CDR3 loop reads CAITRTGQGGEQYF. The CDR3 coding sequence is TGTGCCATTACACGGACGGGACAGGGCGGCGAGCAGTACTTC. The rearrangement joins TRBV9 to TRBJ2-7, with 9 bases that match TRBD1. The germline V gene has CDR1 SGDLS and CDR2 YYNGEE. This CDR3 spans 14 amino acids. J gave up 6 bases and V 9 bases, and 13 bases lay outside the gene matches.

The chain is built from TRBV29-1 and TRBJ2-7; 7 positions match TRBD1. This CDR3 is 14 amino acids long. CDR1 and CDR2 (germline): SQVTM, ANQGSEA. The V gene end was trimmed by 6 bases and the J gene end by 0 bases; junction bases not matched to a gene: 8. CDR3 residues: CSVQGGYPSYEQYF. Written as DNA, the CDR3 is TGCAGCGTCCAAGGGGGCTACCCCTCCTACGAGCAGTACTTC.

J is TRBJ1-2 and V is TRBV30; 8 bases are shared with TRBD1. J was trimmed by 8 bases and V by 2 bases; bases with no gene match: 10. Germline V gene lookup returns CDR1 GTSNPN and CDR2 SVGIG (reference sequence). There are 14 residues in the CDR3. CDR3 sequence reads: CAWSCAQGAEGYTF. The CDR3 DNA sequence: TGTGCCTGGAGTTGTGCTCAGGGGGCGGAAGGCTACACCTTC.

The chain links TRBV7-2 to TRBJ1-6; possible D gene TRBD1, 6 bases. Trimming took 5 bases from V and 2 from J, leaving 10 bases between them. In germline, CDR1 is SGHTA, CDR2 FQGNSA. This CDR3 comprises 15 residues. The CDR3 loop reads CASSPRGTYNSPLHF. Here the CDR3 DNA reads TGTGCCAGCAGCCCCAGGGGAACCTATAATTCACCCCTCCACTTT.

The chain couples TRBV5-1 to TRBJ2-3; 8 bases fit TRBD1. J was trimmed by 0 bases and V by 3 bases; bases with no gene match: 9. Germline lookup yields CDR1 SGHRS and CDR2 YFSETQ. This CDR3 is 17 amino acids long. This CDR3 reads CASSSPQGVASTDTQYF. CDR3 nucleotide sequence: TGCGCCAGCAGCTCCCCACAGGGGGTCGCTAGCACAGATACGCAGTATTTT.

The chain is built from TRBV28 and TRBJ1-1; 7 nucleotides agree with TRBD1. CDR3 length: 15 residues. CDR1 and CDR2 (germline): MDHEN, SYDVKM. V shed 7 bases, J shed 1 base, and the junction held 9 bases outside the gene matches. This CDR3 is CASIPAGGANTEAFF. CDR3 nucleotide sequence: TGTGCCAGCATTCCGGCAGGGGGTGCGAACACTGAAGCTTTCTTT.

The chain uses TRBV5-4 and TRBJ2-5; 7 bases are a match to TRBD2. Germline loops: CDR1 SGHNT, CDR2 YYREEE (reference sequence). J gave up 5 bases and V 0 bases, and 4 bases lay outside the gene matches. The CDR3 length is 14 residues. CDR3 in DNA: TGTGCCAGCAGCTTGGAGCGGGACGGGGAGACCCAGTACTTC. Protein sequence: CASSLERDGETQYF.

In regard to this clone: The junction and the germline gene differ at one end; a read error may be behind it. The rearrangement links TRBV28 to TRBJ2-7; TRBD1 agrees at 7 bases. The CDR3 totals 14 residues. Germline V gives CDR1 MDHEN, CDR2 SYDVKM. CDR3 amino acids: CVSRGGGPLYEQYF. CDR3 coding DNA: TGTGTCAGCAGAGGGGGCGGTCCTCTCTACGAGCAGTACTTC.

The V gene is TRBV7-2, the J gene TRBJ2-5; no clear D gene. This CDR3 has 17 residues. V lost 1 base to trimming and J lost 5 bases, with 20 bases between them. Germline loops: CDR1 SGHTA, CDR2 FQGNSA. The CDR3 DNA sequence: TGTGCCAGCAGCTTAGGCCGCACTACCGGGTATGGGGAGACCCAGTACTTC. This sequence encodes CASSLGRTTGYGETQYF.

The CDR3 spells CASSLWGAWETQYF. DNA for the CDR3: TGTGCCAGCAGTTTATGGGGGGCCTGGGAGACCCAGTACTTC. The V and J genes are TRBV28 and TRBJ2-5, with D perhaps matching TRBD1 (6 bases). This CDR3 is 14 amino acids long. V lost 0 bases to trimming and J lost 5 bases, with 10 bases between them. Germline V gene data show CDR1 as MDHEN and CDR2 as SYDVKM.

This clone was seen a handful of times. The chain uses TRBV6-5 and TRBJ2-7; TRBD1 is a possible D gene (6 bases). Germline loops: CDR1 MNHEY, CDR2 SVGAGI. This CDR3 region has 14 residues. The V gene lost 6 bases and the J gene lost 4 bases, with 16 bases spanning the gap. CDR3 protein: CASRQQTGTYEQYF. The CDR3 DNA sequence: TGTGCCAGCAGACAACAGACAGGAACTTACGAGCAGTACTTC.

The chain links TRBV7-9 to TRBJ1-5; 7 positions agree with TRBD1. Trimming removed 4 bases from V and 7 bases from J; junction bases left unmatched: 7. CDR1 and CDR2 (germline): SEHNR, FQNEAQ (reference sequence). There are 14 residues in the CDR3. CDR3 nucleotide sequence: TGTGCCAGCAGCTCCCCTCACAGGGGCCAGCCCCAGCATTTT. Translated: CASSSPHRGQPQHF.

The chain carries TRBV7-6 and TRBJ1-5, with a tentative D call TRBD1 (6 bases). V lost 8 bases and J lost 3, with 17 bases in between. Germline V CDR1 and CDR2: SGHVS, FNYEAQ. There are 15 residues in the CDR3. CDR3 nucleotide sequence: TGTGCCAGCTCCAAAGCGGGGGCCCCCAATCAGCCCCAGCATTTT. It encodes CASSKAGAPNQPQHF.

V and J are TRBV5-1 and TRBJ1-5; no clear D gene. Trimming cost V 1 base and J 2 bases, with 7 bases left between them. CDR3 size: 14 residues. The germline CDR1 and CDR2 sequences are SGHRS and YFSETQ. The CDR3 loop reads CASSLTGRNQPQHF. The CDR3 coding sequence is TGCGCCAGCAGCTTGACTGGGCGCAATCAGCCCCAGCATTTT.

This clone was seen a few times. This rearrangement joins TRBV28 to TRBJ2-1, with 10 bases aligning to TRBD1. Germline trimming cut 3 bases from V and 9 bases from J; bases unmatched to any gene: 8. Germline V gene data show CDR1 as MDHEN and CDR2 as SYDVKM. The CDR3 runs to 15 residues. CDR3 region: CASSLLEDRGIEQFF. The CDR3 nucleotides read TGTGCCAGCAGTTTGCTAGAGGACAGGGGGATTGAGCAGTTCTTC.

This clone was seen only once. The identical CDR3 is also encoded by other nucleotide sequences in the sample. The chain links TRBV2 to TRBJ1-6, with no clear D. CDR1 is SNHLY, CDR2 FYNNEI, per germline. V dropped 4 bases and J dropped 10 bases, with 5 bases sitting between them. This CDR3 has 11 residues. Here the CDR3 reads CASSGGSPLHF. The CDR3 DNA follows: TGTGCCAGCAGTGGAGGGTCACCCCTCCACTTT.

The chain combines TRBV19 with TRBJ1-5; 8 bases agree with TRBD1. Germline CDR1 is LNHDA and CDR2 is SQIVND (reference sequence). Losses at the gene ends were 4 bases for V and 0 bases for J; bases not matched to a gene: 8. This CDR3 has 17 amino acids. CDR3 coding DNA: TGTGCCAGTAGTAGGGACAGGTTCACTTATAGCAATCAGCCCCAGCATTTT. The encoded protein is CASSRDRFTYSNQPQHF.

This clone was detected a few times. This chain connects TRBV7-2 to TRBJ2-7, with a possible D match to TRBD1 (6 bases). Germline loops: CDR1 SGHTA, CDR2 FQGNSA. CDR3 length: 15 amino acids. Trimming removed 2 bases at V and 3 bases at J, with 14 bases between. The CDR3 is CASSLFFGGFYEQYF. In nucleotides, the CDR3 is TGTGCCAGCAGCTTATTTTTTGGGGGCTTCTACGAGCAGTACTTC.

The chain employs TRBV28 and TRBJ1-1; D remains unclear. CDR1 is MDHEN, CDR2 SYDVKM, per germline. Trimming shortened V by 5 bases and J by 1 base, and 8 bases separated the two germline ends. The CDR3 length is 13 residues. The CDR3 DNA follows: TGTGCCAGCAGTCGAGATAAGAACACTGAAGCTTTCTTT. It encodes CASSRDKNTEAFF.

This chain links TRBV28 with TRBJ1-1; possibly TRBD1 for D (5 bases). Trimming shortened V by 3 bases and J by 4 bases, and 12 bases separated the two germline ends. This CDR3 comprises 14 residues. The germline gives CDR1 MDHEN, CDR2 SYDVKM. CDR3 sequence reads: CASSFLDKSTEAFF. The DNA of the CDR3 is TGTGCCAGCAGTTTTTTGGACAAATCCACTGAAGCTTTCTTT.